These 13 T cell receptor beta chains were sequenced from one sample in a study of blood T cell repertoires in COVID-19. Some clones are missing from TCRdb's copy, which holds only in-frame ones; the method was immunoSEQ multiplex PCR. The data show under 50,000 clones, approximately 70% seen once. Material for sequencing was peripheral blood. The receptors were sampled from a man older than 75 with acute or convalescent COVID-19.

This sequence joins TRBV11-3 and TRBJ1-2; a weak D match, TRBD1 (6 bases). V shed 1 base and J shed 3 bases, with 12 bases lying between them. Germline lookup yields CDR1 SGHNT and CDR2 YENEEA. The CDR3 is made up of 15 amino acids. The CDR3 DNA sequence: TGTGCCAGCAGCTTAGGGGCAGGGGACGACTATGGCTACACCTTC. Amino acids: CASSLGAGDDYGYTF.

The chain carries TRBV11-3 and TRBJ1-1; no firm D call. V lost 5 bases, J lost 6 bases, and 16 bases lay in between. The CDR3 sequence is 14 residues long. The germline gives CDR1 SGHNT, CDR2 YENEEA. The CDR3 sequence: CASSPPRSGAEAFF. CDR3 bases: TGTGCCAGCAGCCCTCCCAGGAGCGGGGCTGAAGCTTTCTTT.

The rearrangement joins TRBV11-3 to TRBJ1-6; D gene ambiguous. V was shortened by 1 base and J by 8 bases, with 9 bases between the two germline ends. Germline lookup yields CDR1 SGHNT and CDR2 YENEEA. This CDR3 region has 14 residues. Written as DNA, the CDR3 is TGTGCCAGCAGCTTAGCCAGGTGGGATTCACCCCTCCACTTT. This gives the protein CASSLARWDSPLHF.

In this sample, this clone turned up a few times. CDR3 in DNA: TGTGCCAGCAGCCAAGATATGGGGAGCACTGAAGCTTTCTTT. Its protein is CASSQDMGSTEAFF. The chain links TRBV4-2 to TRBJ1-1; D ambiguous. The CDR3 sequence is 14 residues long. The germline V gene encodes CDR1 LGHNA and CDR2 YNFKEQ. V was shortened by 0 bases and J by 4 bases, with 9 bases between the two germline ends.

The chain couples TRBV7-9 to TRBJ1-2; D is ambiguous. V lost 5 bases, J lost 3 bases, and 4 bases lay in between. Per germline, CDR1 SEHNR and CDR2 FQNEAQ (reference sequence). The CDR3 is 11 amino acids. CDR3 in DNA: TGTGCCAGCAGCCGGGACTATGGCTACACCTTC. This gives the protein CASSRDYGYTF.

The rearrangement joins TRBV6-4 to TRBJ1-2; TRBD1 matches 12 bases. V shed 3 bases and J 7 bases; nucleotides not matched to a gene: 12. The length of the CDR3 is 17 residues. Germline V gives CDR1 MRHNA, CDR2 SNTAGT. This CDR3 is CASSDSGTGGGYSGYTF. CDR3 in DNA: TGTGCCAGCAGTGATTCCGGGACAGGGGGCGGCTATTCTGGCTACACCTTC.

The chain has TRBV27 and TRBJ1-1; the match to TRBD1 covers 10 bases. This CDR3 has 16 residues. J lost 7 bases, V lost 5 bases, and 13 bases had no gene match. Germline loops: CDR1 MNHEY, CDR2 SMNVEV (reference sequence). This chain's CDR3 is CASSKIPPGQGREAFF. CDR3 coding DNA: TGTGCCAGCAGTAAGATCCCGCCGGGACAGGGGCGTGAAGCTTTCTTT.

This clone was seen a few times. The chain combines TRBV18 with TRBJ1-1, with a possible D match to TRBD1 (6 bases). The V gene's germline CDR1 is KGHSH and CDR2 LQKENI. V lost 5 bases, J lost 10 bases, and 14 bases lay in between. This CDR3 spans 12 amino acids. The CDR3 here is CASSSGEVSAFF. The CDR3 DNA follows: TGTGCCAGCTCATCAGGGGAAGTTTCAGCTTTCTTT. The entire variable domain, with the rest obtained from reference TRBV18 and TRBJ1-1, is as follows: NAGVMQNPRHLVRRRGQEARLRCSPMKGHSHVYWYRQLPEEGLKFMVYLQKENIIDESGMPKERFSAEFPKEGPSILRIQQVVRGDSAAYFCASSSGEVSAFFGQGTRLTVV.

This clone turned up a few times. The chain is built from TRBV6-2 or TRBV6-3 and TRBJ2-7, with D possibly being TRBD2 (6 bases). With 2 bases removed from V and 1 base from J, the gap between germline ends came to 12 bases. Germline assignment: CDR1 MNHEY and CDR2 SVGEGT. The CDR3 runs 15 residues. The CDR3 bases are TGTGCCAGCAGTTACGGGCCGGGAGCTTCCTACGAGCAGTACTTC. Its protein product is CASSYGPGASYEQYF.

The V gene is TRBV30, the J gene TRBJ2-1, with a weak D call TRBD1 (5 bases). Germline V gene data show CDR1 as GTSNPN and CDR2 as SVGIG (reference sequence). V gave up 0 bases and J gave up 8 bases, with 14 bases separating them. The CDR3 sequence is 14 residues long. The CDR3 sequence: CAWSVWVPRDEQFF. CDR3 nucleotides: TGTGCCTGGAGTGTTTGGGTACCCAGGGATGAGCAGTTCTTC.

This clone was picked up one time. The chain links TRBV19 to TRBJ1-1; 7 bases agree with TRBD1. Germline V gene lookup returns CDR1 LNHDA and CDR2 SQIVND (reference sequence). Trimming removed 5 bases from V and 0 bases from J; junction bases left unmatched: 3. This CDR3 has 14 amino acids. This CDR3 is CASSVTGLNTEAFF. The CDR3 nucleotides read TGTGCCAGTAGTGTGACAGGGCTGAACACTGAAGCTTTCTTT. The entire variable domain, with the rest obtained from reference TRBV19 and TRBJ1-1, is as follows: DGGITQSPKYLFRKEGQNVTLSCEQNLNHDAMYWYRQDPGQGLRLIYYSQIVNDFQKGDIAEGYSVSREKKESFPLTVTSAQKNPTAFYLCASSVTGLNTEAFFGQGTRLTVV.

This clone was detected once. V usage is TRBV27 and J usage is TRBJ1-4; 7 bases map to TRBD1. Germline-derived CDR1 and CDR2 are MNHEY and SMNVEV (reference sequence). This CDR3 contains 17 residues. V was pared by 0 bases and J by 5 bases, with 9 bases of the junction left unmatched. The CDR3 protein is CASSLSLGGQLNEKLFF. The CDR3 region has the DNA TGTGCCAGCAGTTTATCACTCGGGGGACAGTTGAATGAAAAACTGTTTTTT.

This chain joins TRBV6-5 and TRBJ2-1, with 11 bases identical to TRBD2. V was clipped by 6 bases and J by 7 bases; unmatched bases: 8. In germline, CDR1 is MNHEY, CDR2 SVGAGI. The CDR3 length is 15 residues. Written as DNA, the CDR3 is TGTGCCAGCAGACCTACTAGCGGGGGATTTAATGAGCAGTTCTTC. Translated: CASRPTSGGFNEQFF.